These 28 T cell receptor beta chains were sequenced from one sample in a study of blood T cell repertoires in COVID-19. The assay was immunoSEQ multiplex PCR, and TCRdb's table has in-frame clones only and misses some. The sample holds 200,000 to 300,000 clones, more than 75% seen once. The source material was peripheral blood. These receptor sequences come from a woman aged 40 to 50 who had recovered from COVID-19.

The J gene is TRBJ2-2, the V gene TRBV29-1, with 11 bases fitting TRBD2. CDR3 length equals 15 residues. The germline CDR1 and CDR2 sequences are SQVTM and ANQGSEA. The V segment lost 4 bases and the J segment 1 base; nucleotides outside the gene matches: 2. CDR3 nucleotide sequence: TGCAGCGTTGGGGGGACTAGCGGGAACACCGGGGAGCTGTTTTTT. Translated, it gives CSVGGTSGNTGELFF.

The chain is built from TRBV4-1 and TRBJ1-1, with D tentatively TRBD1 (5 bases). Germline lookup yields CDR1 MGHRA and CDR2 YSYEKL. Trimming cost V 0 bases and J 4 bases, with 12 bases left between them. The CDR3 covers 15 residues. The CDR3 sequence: CASSQDPGGATEAFF. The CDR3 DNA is TGCGCCAGCAGCCAAGATCCGGGCGGGGCCACTGAAGCTTTCTTT.

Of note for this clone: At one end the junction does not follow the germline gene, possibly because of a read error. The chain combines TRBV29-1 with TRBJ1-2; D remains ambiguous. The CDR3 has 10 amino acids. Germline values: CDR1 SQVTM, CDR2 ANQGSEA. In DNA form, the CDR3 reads TGCAGCATTGACCACCAGGGCTACACCTTC. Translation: CSIDHQGYTF.

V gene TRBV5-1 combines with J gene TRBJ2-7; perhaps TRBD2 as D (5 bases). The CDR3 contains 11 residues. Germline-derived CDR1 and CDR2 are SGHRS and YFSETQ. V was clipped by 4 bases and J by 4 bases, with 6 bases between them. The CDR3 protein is CASSEGYEQYF. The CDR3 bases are TGCGCCAGCAGCGAGGGATACGAGCAGTACTTC.

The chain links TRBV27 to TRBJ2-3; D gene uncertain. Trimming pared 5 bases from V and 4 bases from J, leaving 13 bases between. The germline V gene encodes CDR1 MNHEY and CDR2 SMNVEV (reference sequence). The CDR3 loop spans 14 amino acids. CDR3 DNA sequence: TGTGCCAGCAGTCTCCGCCCCTTAGCAGATACGCAGTATTTT. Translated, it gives CASSLRPLADTQYF.

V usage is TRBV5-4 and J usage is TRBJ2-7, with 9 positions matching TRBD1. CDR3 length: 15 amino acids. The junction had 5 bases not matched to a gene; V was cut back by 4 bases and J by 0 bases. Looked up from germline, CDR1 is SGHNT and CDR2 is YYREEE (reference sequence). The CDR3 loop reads CASSRTGVDSYEQYF. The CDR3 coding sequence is TGTGCCAGCAGCCGGACAGGGGTGGACTCCTACGAGCAGTACTTC.

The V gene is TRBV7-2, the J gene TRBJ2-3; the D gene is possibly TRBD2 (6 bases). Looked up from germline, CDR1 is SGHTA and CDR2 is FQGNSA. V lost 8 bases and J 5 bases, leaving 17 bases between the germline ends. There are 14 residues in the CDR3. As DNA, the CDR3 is TGTGCCAGCCGTACTGCGGGGTCGGGAGATACGCAGTATTTT. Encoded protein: CASRTAGSGDTQYF.

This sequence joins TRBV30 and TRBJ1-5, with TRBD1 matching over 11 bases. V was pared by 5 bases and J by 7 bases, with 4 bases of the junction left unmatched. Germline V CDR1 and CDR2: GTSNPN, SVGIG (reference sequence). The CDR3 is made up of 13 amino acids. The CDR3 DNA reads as TGTGCCTGGGGACAGGGGGCCGGCCAGCCCCAGCATTTT. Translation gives CAWGQGAGQPQHF.

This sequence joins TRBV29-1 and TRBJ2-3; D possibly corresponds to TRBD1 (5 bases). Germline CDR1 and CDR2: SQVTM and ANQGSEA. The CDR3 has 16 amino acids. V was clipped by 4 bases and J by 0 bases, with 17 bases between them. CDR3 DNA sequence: TGCAGCGTTGGAGAGGCGGCAGGGTTTAGCACAGATACGCAGTATTTT. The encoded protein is CSVGEAAGFSTDTQYF.

CDR3 sequence: CASRRTGLNGVAEAFF. The CDR3 bases are TGTGCCAGCAGGAGGACAGGTCTTAATGGGGTGGCTGAAGCTTTCTTT. This chain uses TRBV11-2 with TRBJ1-1; 7 nucleotides line up with TRBD1. Germline V lookup: CDR1 SGHAT, CDR2 FQNNGV. This CDR3 region has 16 residues. Trimming took 6 bases from V and 6 from J; bases not matched to a gene: 16. Complete variable domain (other parts from reference TRBV11-2 and TRBJ1-1): EAGVAQSPRYKIIEKRQSVAFWCNPISGHATLYWYQQILGQGPKLLIQFQNNGVVDDSQLPKDRFSAERLKGVDSTLKIQPAKLEDSAVYLCASRRTGLNGVAEAFFGQGTRLTVV.

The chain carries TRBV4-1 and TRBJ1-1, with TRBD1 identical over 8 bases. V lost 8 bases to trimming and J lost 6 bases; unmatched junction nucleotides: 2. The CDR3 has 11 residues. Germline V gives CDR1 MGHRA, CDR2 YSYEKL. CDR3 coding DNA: TGCGCCAGCCGGACAGGGCCTGAAGCTTTCTTT. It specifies CASRTGPEAFF.

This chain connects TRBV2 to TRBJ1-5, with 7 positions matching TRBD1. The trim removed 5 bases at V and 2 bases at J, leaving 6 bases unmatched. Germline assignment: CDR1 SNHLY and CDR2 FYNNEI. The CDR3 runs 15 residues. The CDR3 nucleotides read TGTGCCAGCAGTCCCGGGACAGCGGGCAATCAGCCCCAGCATTTT. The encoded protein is CASSPGTAGNQPQHF.

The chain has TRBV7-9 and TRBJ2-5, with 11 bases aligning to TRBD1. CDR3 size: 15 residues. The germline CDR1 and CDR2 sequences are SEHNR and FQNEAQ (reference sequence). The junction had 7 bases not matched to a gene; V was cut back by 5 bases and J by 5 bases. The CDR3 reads CASSLWTGGGETQYF. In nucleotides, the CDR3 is TGTGCCAGCAGCCTCTGGACAGGGGGCGGTGAGACCCAGTACTTC. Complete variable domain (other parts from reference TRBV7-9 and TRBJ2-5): DTGVSQNPRHKITKRGQNVTFRCDPISEHNRLYWYRQTLGQGPEFLTYFQNEAQLEKSRLLSDRFSAERPKGSFSTLEIQRTEQGDSAMYLCASSLWTGGGETQYFGPGTRLLVL.

The CDR3 is CASSPTGVRGYTF. CDR3 sequence (DNA): TGTGCCAGTAGCCCGACAGGGGTGAGGGGCTACACCTTC. The chain combines TRBV19 with TRBJ1-2; 8 bases match TRBD1. Germline CDR1 reads LNHDA; CDR2 reads SQIVND (reference sequence). This CDR3 has 13 residues. The ends lost 6 bases at V and 8 bases at J; junction bases unmatched: 8.

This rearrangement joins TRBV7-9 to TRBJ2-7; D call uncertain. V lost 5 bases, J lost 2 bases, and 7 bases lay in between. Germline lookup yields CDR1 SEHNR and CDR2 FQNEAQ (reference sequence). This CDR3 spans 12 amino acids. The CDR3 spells CASSLNTYEQYF. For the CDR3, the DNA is TGTGCCAGCAGCCTGAACACCTACGAGCAGTACTTC.

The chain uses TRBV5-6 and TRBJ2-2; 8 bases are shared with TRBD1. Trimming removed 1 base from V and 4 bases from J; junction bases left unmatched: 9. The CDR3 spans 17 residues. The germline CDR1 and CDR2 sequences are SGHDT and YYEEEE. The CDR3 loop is CASSLFGTGKGTGELFF. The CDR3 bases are TGTGCCAGCAGCTTGTTCGGGACAGGTAAAGGCACCGGGGAGCTGTTTTTT.

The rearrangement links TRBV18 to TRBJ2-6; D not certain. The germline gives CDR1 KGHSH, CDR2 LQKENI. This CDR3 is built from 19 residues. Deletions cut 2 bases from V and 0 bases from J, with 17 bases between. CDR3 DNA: TGTGCCAGCTCACCATTGGAATGGAGTATGCTCTCTGGGGCCAACGTCCTGACTTTC. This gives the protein CASSPLEWSMLSGANVLTF.

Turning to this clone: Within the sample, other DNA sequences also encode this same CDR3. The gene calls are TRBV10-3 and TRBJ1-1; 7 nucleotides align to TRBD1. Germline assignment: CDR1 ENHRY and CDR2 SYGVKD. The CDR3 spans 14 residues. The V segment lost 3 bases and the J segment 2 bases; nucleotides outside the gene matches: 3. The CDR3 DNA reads TGTGCCATCAGTGAAGGGGGCGGAAACACTGAAGCTTTCTTT. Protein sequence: CAISEGGGNTEAFF.

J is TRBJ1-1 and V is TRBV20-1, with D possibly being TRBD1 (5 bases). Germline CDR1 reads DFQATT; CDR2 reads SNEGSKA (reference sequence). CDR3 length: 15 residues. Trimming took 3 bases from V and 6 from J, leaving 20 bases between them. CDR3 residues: CSASRQIQLIAEAFF. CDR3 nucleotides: TGCAGTGCTAGTAGACAGATTCAACTTATAGCTGAAGCTTTCTTT.

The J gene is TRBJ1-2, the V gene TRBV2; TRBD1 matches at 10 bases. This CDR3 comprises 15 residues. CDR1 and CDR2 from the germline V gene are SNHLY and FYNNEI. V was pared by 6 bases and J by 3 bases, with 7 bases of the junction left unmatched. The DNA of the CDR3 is TGTGCCAGCAGCTCGACAGGGGGCTTTGACTATGGCTACACCTTC. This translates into CASSSTGGFDYGYTF. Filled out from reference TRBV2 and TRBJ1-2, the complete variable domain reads EPEVTQTPSHQVTQMGQEVILRCVPISNHLYFYWYRQILGQKVEFLVSFYNNEISEKSEIFDDQFSVERPDGSNFTLKIRSTKLEDSAMYFCASSSTGGFDYGYTFGSGTRLTVV.

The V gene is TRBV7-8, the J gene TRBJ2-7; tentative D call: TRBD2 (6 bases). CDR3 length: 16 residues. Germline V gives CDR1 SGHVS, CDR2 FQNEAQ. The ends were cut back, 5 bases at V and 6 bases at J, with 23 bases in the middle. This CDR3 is CASSPPGLAGTGEQYF. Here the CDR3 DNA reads TGTGCCAGCAGCCCCCCGGGACTGGCGGGGACCGGCGAGCAGTACTTC. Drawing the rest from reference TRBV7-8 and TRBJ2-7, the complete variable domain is GAGVSQSPRYKVAKRGQDVALRCDPISGHVSLFWYQQALGQGPEFLTYFQNEAQLDKSGLPSDRFFAERPEGSVSTLKIQRTQQEDSAVYLCASSPPGLAGTGEQYFGPGTRLTVT.

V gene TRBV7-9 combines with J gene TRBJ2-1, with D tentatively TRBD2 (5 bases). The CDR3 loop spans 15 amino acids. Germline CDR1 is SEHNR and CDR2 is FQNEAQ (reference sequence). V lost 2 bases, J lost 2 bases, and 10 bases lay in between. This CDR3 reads CASSLTGSPYNEQFF. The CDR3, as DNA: TGTGCCAGCAGCTTAACGGGGTCCCCCTACAATGAGCAGTTCTTC.

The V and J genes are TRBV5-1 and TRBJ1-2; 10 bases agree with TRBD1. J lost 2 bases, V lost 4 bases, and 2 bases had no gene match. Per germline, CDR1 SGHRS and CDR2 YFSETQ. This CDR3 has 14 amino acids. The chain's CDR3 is CASSPGQGNYGYTF. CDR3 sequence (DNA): TGCGCCAGCAGCCCGGGACAGGGGAACTATGGCTACACCTTC. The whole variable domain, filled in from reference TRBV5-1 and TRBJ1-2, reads KAGVTQTPRYLIKTRGQQVTLSCSPISGHRSVSWYQQTPGQGLQFLFEYFSETQRNKGNFPGRFSGRQFSNSRSEMNVSTLELGDSALYLCASSPGQGNYGYTFGSGTRLTVV.

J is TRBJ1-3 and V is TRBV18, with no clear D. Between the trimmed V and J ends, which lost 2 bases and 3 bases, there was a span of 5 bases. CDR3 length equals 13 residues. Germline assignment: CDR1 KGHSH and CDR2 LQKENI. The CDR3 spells CASSPGVGNTIYF. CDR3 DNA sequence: TGTGCCAGCTCACCAGGAGTTGGAAACACCATATATTTT.

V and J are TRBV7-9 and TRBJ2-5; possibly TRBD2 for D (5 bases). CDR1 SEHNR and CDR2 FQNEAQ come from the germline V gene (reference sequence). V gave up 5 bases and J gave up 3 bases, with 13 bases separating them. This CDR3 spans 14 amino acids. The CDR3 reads CASSPPGREETQYF. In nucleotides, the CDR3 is TGTGCCAGCAGCCCCCCCGGGCGGGAAGAGACCCAGTACTTC.

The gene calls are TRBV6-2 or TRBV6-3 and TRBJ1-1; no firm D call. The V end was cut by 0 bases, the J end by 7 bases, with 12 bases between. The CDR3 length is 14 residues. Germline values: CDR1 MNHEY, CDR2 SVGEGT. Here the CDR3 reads CASSYSPGDVEAFF. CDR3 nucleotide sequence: TGTGCCAGCAGTTACTCGCCGGGAGACGTTGAAGCTTTCTTT.

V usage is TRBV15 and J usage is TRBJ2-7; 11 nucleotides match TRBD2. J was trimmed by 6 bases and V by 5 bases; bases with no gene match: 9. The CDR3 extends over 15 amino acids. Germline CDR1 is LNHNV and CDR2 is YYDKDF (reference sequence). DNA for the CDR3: TGTGCCACCAGCCTTTTCATAGCGGGGGGGCCCGAGCAGTACTTC. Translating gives CATSLFIAGGPEQYF.

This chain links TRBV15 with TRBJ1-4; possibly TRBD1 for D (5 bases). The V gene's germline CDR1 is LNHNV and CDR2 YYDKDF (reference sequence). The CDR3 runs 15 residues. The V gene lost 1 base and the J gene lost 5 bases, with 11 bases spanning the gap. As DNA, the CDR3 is TGTGCCACCAGCAGAGCGGAGGGGCCCAATGAAAAACTGTTTTTT. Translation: CATSRAEGPNEKLFF.